This T cell receptor beta chain appears in the sequencing data of a study of chemoradiotherapy in HPV16-positive cancers. Study-wide points: Candidate HPV-specific clones and E7-related TCR motifs grew in tumor during treatment. Better recurrence-free survival went with HPV-responsive T-cell expansion in HPV16-positive patients.

As regards this clone: Its antigen is as yet unknown.

Samples were taken several times over chemoradiotherapy. Profiled with immunoSEQ multiplex PCR; TCRdb holds only in-frame clones, not every one. Of about 12,000 clones listed, around 66% were seen once; the top ten hold 15% to 20%. V lost 2 bases to trimming and J lost 7 bases, with 6 bases between them. The length of the CDR3 is 12 residues. Germline loops: CDR1 MDHEN, CDR2 SYDVKM. The J gene is TRBJ1-3, the V gene TRBV28; D gene uncertain. Sampling was done from a patient who underwent chemoradiotherapy. This receptor was taken from a human donor with HPV-associated anogenital cancer. The CDR3 nucleotides read TGTGCCAGCAGTTTACTTCGTAACACCATATATTTT. The encoded protein is CASSLLRNTIYF.